This TCR beta chain was found in a study of blood T cell repertoires in COVID-19. Whole-study context: Sites across the United States, Italy and Spain contributed samples from acute and convalescent COVID-19. Sources were T cells, B-cell-depleted T cells, or PBMCs; the material itself was cDNA or gDNA.

The CDR3 spans 14 residues. Per germline, CDR1 SEHNR and CDR2 FQNEAQ (reference sequence). V was cut by 1 base and J by 9 bases, with 15 bases left in between. Some clones are missing from TCRdb's copy, which holds only in-frame ones; the method was immunoSEQ multiplex PCR. The repertoire holds approximately 260,000 clones, with approximately 90% as singletons. Material for sequencing was peripheral blood. The chain combines TRBV7-9 with TRBJ1-2, with no clear D. The TCR sequence derives from a woman aged 40 to 50 with acute or convalescent COVID-19. The CDR3 reads CASSLVTSPKSYTF. Here the CDR3 DNA reads TGTGCCAGCAGCTTAGTCACATCTCCCAAAAGCTACACCTTC.